The T cell receptor beta chain under discussion was sequenced for a study of blood T cells in healthy people across ages. General study findings and limits: Comparison with aged donors showed that long-lived donors had more naive CD4+ cells and higher diversity.

Combining a sample-barcoded 5' primer with a J-beta primer mix, a second PCR ran for 7 to 11 cycles. TCRdb re-called the 5' RACE reads through MiXCR, storing one row per CDR3 protein. The repertoire has roughly 2 million distinct CDR3 sequences, roughly 52% of them found once; the top ten carry approximately 2.1%. With regard to this clonotype: Its antigen is not identified.

Germline-derived CDR1 and CDR2 are MDHEN and SYDVKM. The J segment lost 2 bases and the V segment lost 7 bases, leaving 12 bases of the junction unmatched. The CDR3 sequence is 16 residues long. The TCR originated in a woman aged 35 to 49 in good health. The chain links TRBV28 to TRBJ2-5, with 8 bases lining up with TRBD2. Sequences were obtained from blood. CDR3 DNA sequence: TGTGCCAGCAACCCCCGTAGCGGGGCACAACAAGAGACCCAGTACTTC. Encoded protein: CASNPRSGAQQETQYF.